These 17 T cell receptor beta chains were sequenced from one sample in a study of T cell repertoires in cytomegalovirus infection. MiXCR, applied by TCRdb to the reads, yields one record per CDR3 protein. The table has approximately 500,000 distinct CDR3 sequences, around 35% seen once; the top ten hold 15% to 20%. Their antigen targets remain unknown. Sequencing used cultured PBMCs, obtained from culture after CMV antigen stimulation. These receptors came from a human donor in good health (CMV status not recorded). Some clones in this sample may be carry-over from other donors' samples.

The V call is TRBV2, the J call TRBJ2-5, with unresolved D. Germline CDR1 reads SNHLY; CDR2 reads FYNNEI. The CDR3 covers 13 residues. V was pared by 6 bases and J by 5 bases, with 13 bases between. The CDR3 DNA reads as TGTGCCAGCAGCGTGAGTGAGTCGGAGACCCAGTACTTC. Residues: CASSVSESETQYF.

The V gene is TRBV6-2 or TRBV6-3, the J gene TRBJ2-3, with 11 bases fitting TRBD2. This CDR3 region has 14 residues. V lost 9 bases, J lost 1 base, and 3 bases stayed unmatched. Germline CDR1 reads MNHEY; CDR2 reads SVGEGT. CDR3 sequence (DNA): TGTGCCAGTAGCGGGAGGGGAGGCACAGATACGCAGTATTTT. Encoded protein: CASSGRGGTDTQYF.

The V gene is TRBV28, the J gene TRBJ2-3; D remains unclear. V was trimmed by 5 bases and J by 6 bases, leaving 9 bases between them. The germline V gene has CDR1 MDHEN and CDR2 SYDVKM. The CDR3 extends over 12 amino acids. CDR3 in DNA: TGTGCCAGCAGTGCCCGATGGGATACGCAGTATTTT. It is translated as CASSARWDTQYF. Looking up the rest from reference TRBV28 and TRBJ2-3 gives the full variable domain: DVKVTQSSRYLVKRTGEKVFLECVQDMDHENMFWYRQDPGLGLRLIYFSYDVKMKEKGDIPEGYSVSREKKERFSLILESASTNQTSMYLCASSARWDTQYFGPGTRLTVL.

V and J are TRBV4-1 and TRBJ2-5; TRBD2 matches 11 bases. Germline-derived CDR1 and CDR2 are MGHRA and YSYEKL. CDR3 size: 15 residues. Trimming at V came to 3 bases and at J to 5 bases, leaving 5 bases not matched to a gene. The CDR3 loop is CASSHPGLAEETQYF. The CDR3 nucleotides are TGCGCCAGCAGCCACCCGGGACTAGCGGAGGAGACCCAGTACTTC.

This clonotype was seen ten or more times. The CDR3 bases are TGTGCCAGCAGCATCCGACAGGACAGCAATCAGCCCCAGCATTTT. Amino acids: CASSIRQDSNQPQHF. The V and J genes are TRBV7-2 and TRBJ1-5; a possible D gene is TRBD1 (6 bases). The CDR3 has 15 residues. Germline V CDR1 and CDR2: SGHTA, FQGNSA. Trimming stripped 5 bases from V and 1 base from J, with 12 bases between.

This clonotype was recorded a few times. V is TRBV7-6 and J is TRBJ1-1; the D is unclear. CDR3 length equals 16 residues. Trimming removed 1 base from V and 0 bases from J, with 12 bases in between. In germline, CDR1 is SGHVS, CDR2 FNYEAQ. The CDR3 coding sequence is TGTGCCAGCAGCTTAGGAACAGAGAGCATGAACACTGAAGCTTTCTTT. Translating gives CASSLGTESMNTEAFF.

This clonotype was counted between two and nine times. This chain joins TRBV6-2 or TRBV6-3 and TRBJ2-7, with 7 bases that match TRBD2. Trimming cost V 5 bases and J 3 bases; bases outside gene matches: 7. The germline V gene encodes CDR1 MNHEY and CDR2 SVGEGT. This CDR3 is 14 amino acids long. Here the CDR3 reads CASSRAGPIYEQYV. The CDR3, as DNA: TGTGCCAGCAGTCGAGCGGGGCCCATCTACGAGCAGTACGTC.

This clonotype appeared a few times. The rearrangement joins TRBV12-3 or TRBV12-4 to TRBJ2-1; 13 nucleotides match TRBD2. The CDR3 contains 15 residues. V lost 6 bases to trimming and J lost 12 bases; unmatched junction nucleotides: 11. The CDR3 DNA is TGTGCCAGCAGCACTACTAGCGGGAGGGCTATAACGCAGTTCTTC. Protein sequence: CASSTTSGRAITQFF.

This clonotype was detected only a few times. The chain employs TRBV6-1 and TRBJ1-2; no firm D call. The CDR3 length is 12 residues. Germline CDR1 is MNHNS and CDR2 is SASEGT. V was cut by 8 bases and J by 7 bases, with 14 bases left in between. In DNA form, the CDR3 reads TGTGCCAGCGTTCCGGGCAGATTTGGCTACACCTTC. Translating gives CASVPGRFGYTF.

The table lists this clonotype with many counts. The chain recombines TRBV7-2 with TRBJ2-7; 9 positions match TRBD1. The CDR3 spans 16 residues. Germline V gene lookup returns CDR1 SGHTA and CDR2 FQGNSA. V shed 4 bases and J 6 bases; nucleotides not matched to a gene: 13. CDR3 bases: TGTGCCAGCAGCTCAACCGGCGGACAGGGGATCATCGAGCAGTACTTC. Translating it yields CASSSTGGQGIIEQYF. Together with reference TRBV7-2 and TRBJ2-7, the CDR3 gives the full variable domain: GAGVSQSPSNKVTEKGKDVELRCDPISGHTALYWYRQSLGQGLEFLIYFQGNSAPDKSGLPSDRFSAERTGGSVSTLTIQRTQQEDSAVYLCASSSTGGQGIIEQYFGPGTRLTVT.

There are a few counts of this clonotype. The genes are TRBV25-1 and TRBJ2-3; D possibly corresponds to TRBD1 (6 bases). The ends were cut back, 2 bases at V and 8 bases at J, with 11 bases in the middle. This CDR3 is built from 13 residues. Germline V lookup: CDR1 MGHDK, CDR2 SYGVNS. The CDR3 reads CASSEPGVTTQYF. In DNA, the CDR3 is TGTGCCAGCAGTGAACCAGGGGTAACTACGCAGTATTTT.

For the CDR3, the DNA is TGCAGCGTTCAGGTGTATAGCAATCAGCCCCAGCATTTT. Translating it yields CSVQVYSNQPQHF. V usage is TRBV29-1 and J usage is TRBJ1-5; D call uncertain. Germline V gene data show CDR1 as SQVTM and CDR2 as ANQGSEA. With 5 bases removed from V and 0 bases from J, the gap between germline ends came to 8 bases. The CDR3 covers 13 residues.

This clonotype was found a few times. The chain combines TRBV27 with TRBJ1-2, with TRBD1 matching over 10 bases. The CDR3 has 13 amino acids. The ends lost 8 bases at V and 4 bases at J; junction bases unmatched: 4. Germline V lookup: CDR1 MNHEY, CDR2 SMNVEV (reference sequence). The CDR3 bases are TGTGCCAGCGGGGACAGGGGTGGCTATGGCTACACCTTC. Protein product: CASGDRGGYGYTF.

CDR3 bases: TGTGCCAGCAGTTACGTGCATGAGCAGTTCTTC. As protein: CASSYVHEQFF. The chain joins TRBV6-6 to TRBJ2-1; no reliable D call. Trimming cost V 2 bases and J 8 bases, with 4 bases left between them. This CDR3 is 11 amino acids long. CDR1 and CDR2 from the germline V gene are MNHNY and SVGAGI (reference sequence).

This clonotype was observed a few times. The rearrangement links TRBV12-3 or TRBV12-4 to TRBJ1-5; weak D call: TRBD1 (5 bases). V was pared by 5 bases and J by 5 bases, with 13 bases between. CDR3 size: 14 residues. The CDR3 protein is CASSHRDLDQPQHF. CDR3 DNA sequence: TGTGCCAGCAGTCACCGGGACCTCGATCAGCCCCAGCATTTT.

The sample holds a few counts of this clonotype. In DNA, the CDR3 is TGCGCCAGCAGCCAAGTTTCGATTGTAGGACCAAATGGCTACACCTTC. Its protein is CASSQVSIVGPNGYTF. The chain recombines TRBV4-1 with TRBJ1-2; D gene uncertain. CDR3 length: 16 amino acids. V was shortened by 1 base and J by 6 bases, with 18 bases between the two germline ends. Germline assignment: CDR1 MGHRA and CDR2 YSYEKL.

The chain combines TRBV19 with TRBJ2-5; TRBD2 might be the D (6 bases). Germline CDR1 reads LNHDA; CDR2 reads SQIVND (reference sequence). With 5 bases removed from V and 5 bases from J, the gap between germline ends came to 15 bases. The CDR3 runs to 14 residues. CDR3 DNA sequence: TGTGCCAGTAGTGCCCGGACGGAGGGGGAGACCCAGTACTTC. This encodes CASSARTEGETQYF.